One sample yielded the 2 T cell receptor beta chains listed below, sequenced in a study of blood T cell repertoires in COVID-19. Data came from immunoSEQ multiplex PCR; TCRdb stores just in-frame clones and leaves some out. The repertoire includes a few hundred thousand clones, about 90% of them detected once, and 1.5% to 2% sits in the top ten. The sequencing sample was made of PBMCs or T cells enriched from blood (not recorded which). Every receptor here comes from a young woman who had recovered from COVID-19.

Comments on this clone: The sample holds other DNA sequences that translate to the same CDR3. The rearrangement uses TRBV6-5 and TRBJ2-1; D is possibly TRBD1 (6 bases). V lost 6 bases and J lost 6, with 6 bases in between. Germline-derived CDR1 and CDR2 are MNHEY and SVGAGI. This CDR3 spans 11 amino acids. Written as DNA, the CDR3 is TGTGCCAGCAGCAGGGGCAATGAGCAGTTCTTC. The encoded protein is CASSRGNEQFF.

The chain employs TRBV6-1 and TRBJ1-5; the D gene is possibly TRBD1 (6 bases). Trimming shortened V by 0 bases and J by 6 bases, and 15 bases separated the two germline ends. Germline assignment: CDR1 MNHNS and CDR2 SASEGT. The CDR3 sequence is 16 residues long. The CDR3 loop is CASSEARGGAAQPQHF. CDR3 nucleotides: TGTGCCAGCAGTGAAGCGCGGGGGGGCGCGGCTCAGCCCCAGCATTTT.